This T cell receptor (beta chain) is from a study of T cell clonotyping in hematopoietic cell transplantation. Study-level background: Pretransplant recipient samples were taken after cytoreduction. Study results and caveats: Graft donor and pretransplant recipient Inverse Simpson Index values predicted broader posttransplant TCR diversity. After transplant, recipient diversity fell while pathologically expanded clonotypes grew through day 180. Few recipient clonotypes overlapped donors; over 95% were de novo at given depth.

Assay used: immunoSEQ multiplex PCR; TCRdb lists only in-frame clones, some missing. The repertoire includes roughly 10,000 clones, roughly 90% of them detected once, and about 13% sits in the top ten. This CDR3 has 15 amino acids. The ends lost 4 bases at V and 9 bases at J; junction bases unmatched: 9. Germline CDR1 and CDR2: SGDLS and YYNGEE. This clone was recorded once. What it binds is not known. Indicated time point: recipient sample about 28 days before transplant, after cytoreduction. The sample here was peripheral blood mononuclear cells, taken before stem cell transplant. The sequence was collected from a woman aged 40 to 50 with acute myeloid leukemia. Some clones in this sample may be carry-over from other donors' samples. This sequence joins TRBV9 and TRBJ2-1; TRBD2 matches 11 bases. The CDR3 loop is CASSPRGSGRVEQFF. CDR3 coding DNA: TGTGCCAGCAGCCCCCGTGGTAGCGGGAGGGTTGAGCAGTTCTTC.